Listed below are T cell receptor beta chains from one sample, sequenced in a study of cytomegalovirus exposure and HLA in healthy donors. The assay was immunoSEQ multiplex PCR, and TCRdb's table has in-frame clones only and misses some. In the table there are 200,000 to 250,000 clones, approximately 82% of which are singletons. The sequencing sample was made of PBMCs. These receptors all stem from a woman between 40 and 55 years old in good health and CMV-seronegative. The CDR3 runs from the conserved cysteine through the conserved F or W. The D gene is left open where the match is weak. Clone size appears in some rows only: once, few, many, or a class for an expanded clone.

clone_size	d_call	v_call	j_call	cdr3_aa	cdr3_nt
-	-	TRBV7-2	TRBJ1-1	CASSPGGFTEAFF	TGTGCCAGCAGCCCGGGGGGGTTCACTGAAGCTTTCTTT
few	TRBD1	TRBV19	TRBJ1-4	CASSTQQGVWKLFF	TGTGCCAGTAGTACCCAACAGGGGGTTTGGAAACTGTTTTTT
few	-	TRBV2	TRBJ2-1	CASSDLGSYNEQFF	TGTGCCAGCAGTGATCTAGGCTCCTACAATGAGCAGTTCTTC
-	-	TRBV5-4	TRBJ1-2	CASSLGPTGKPDGYTF	TGTGCCAGCAGCTTGGGACCTACAGGAAAACCGGACGGCTACACCTTC
-	-	TRBV5-1	TRBJ2-7	CASRPPEAGNEQYF	TGCGCCAGCAGACCCCCGGAAGCAGGGAACGAGCAGTACTTC
-	-	TRBV21-1	TRBJ2-1	CATLEEEQFF	TGTGCCACCTTGGAGGAGGAGCAGTTCTTC
-	-	TRBV11-3	TRBJ2-7	CASSLEGAFGSYEQYF	TGTGCCAGCAGCTTAGAAGGGGCGTTTGGATCCTACGAGCAGTACTTC
-	TRBD1	TRBV7-2	TRBJ1-1	CASSSGTGSNTEAFF	TGTGCCAGCAGCTCAGGGACAGGATCGAACACTGAAGCTTTCTTT
-	-	TRBV6-6	TRBJ1-5	CASSPEFGQPQHF	TGTGCCAGCAGCCCAGAGTTCGGGCAGCCCCAGCATTTT
-	TRBD1	TRBV28	TRBJ1-1	CASSLGGPNTEAFF	TGTGCCAGCAGTCTAGGGGGCCCGAACACTGAAGCTTTCTTT
once	-	TRBV2	TRBJ1-6	CASSTGTYNSPLHF	TGTGCCAGCTCGACAGGCACCTATAATTCACCCCTCCACTTT
-	-	TRBV18	TRBJ1-2	CATILPGNYGYTF	TGTGCCACCATCCTTCCCGGTAACTATGGCTACACCTTC
-	-	TRBV6-1	TRBJ1-1	CASSAGPGSSSEAFF	TGTGCCAGCAGTGCTGGCCCTGGCAGTTCTTCTGAAGCTTTCTTT
-	TRBD1	TRBV30	TRBJ2-2	CAWRAPGTGSTGELFF	TGTGCCTGGAGGGCCCCCGGGACAGGGTCCACCGGGGAGCTGTTTTTT
-	-	TRBV30	TRBJ2-5	CAWRSQGLGETQYF	TGTGCCTGGAGGTCTCAGGGTCTTGGGGAGACCCAGTACTTC
-	-	TRBV5-1	TRBJ1-5	CASSPGGGQSQPQHF	TGCGCCAGCAGCCCCGGGGGGGGGCAGAGTCAGCCCCAGCATTTT
-	-	TRBV10-3	TRBJ2-6	CAISESVAGGGANVLTF	TGTGCCATCAGTGAGAGTGTAGCCGGTGGGGGGGCCAACGTCCTGACTTTC
-	-	TRBV4-3	TRBJ1-1	CASSQGSGGRDTEAFF	TGCGCCAGCAGCCAAGGGTCTGGGGGCAGGGACACTGAAGCTTTCTTT